A single sample is the source of the 29 T cell receptor beta chains below, sequenced in a study of T cell repertoires in cytomegalovirus infection. MiXCR, applied by TCRdb to the reads, yields one record per CDR3 protein. The sample holds about 110,000 distinct CDR3 sequences, about 28% seen once. These receptors are not linked to any known antigen. The starting material was CD8+ T cells from cultured PBMCs, obtained from culture after CMV antigen stimulation. The receptors derive from a human donor in good health (CMV status not recorded). Some clones in this sample may be carry-over from other donors' samples.

Comment on this clonotype: A much larger clone is a single base away; this may be a read error. V and J are TRBV4-1 and TRBJ1-5, with no clear D. This CDR3 region has 16 residues. The germline gives CDR1 MGHRA, CDR2 YSYEKL. Written as DNA, the CDR3 is TGCGCCTGCAGCCAAGATTCAGAACTTAGCAATCAGCCCCAGCATTTT. Its translation: CACSQDSELSNQPQHF.

V gene TRBV2 combines with J gene TRBJ1-2; 8 bases fit TRBD1. Per germline, CDR1 SNHLY and CDR2 FYNNEI. The CDR3 runs to 12 residues. V dropped 11 bases and J dropped 5; count of bases not matched to a gene: 7. CDR3: CASGQGEYGYTF. The DNA of the CDR3 is TGTGCCTCCGGACAGGGAGAGTATGGCTACACCTTC.

This clonotype has a count of ten or more. The rearrangement joins TRBV7-8 to TRBJ2-1; TRBD2 matches 8 bases. CDR3 length equals 15 residues. J lost 7 bases, V lost 1 base, and 6 bases had no gene match. Looked up from germline, CDR1 is SGHVS and CDR2 is FQNEAQ. In DNA form, the CDR3 reads TGTGCCAGCAGCTTAGGGACTAGCCTGCAGAATGAGCAGTTCTTC. It translates to CASSLGTSLQNEQFF.

This chain connects TRBV20-1 to TRBJ2-2; 7 nucleotides match TRBD1. Trimming at V came to 5 bases and at J to 4 bases, leaving 10 bases not matched to a gene. Germline V gives CDR1 DFQATT, CDR2 SNEGSKA (reference sequence). The CDR3 contains 15 residues. The CDR3 coding sequence is TGCAGTGCTCGAAAGACAGGGCTGGGCACCGGGGAGCTGTTTTTT. Its protein is CSARKTGLGTGELFF.

This clonotype showed up just a few times. This chain links TRBV7-6 with TRBJ1-3, with TRBD1 matching 7 bases. This CDR3 has 20 amino acids. CDR1 and CDR2 (germline): SGHVS, FNYEAQ. The J segment lost 1 base and the V segment lost 5 bases, leaving 20 bases of the junction unmatched. Here the CDR3 reads CASSLYIDREPPTSGNTIYF. The CDR3 DNA follows: TGTGCCAGCAGCCTTTATATTGACAGGGAGCCCCCCACGTCTGGAAACACCATATATTTT.

The table lists this clonotype with a few counts. The V gene is TRBV6-1, the J gene TRBJ1-1; the D gene is possibly TRBD1 (5 bases). V was pared by 3 bases and J by 6 bases, with 11 bases between. Germline loops: CDR1 MNHNS, CDR2 SASEGT. The CDR3 runs 13 residues. DNA of the CDR3: TGTGCCAGCAGTGAGGTCACAGGCGCTGAAGCTTTCTTT. Encoded protein: CASSEVTGAEAFF.

This clonotype turned up a few times. This chain joins TRBV7-4 and TRBJ2-1, with 9 nucleotides matching TRBD1. Per the germline V gene, CDR1 is SGHVT and CDR2 is SQSDAQ. V was clipped by 0 bases and J by 7 bases; unmatched bases: 7. The CDR3 is made up of 16 amino acids. The CDR3 DNA reads TGTGCCAGCAGCTTAGCAACAGGGGGCTTGGGAAATGAGCAGTTCTTC. Protein product: CASSLATGGLGNEQFF. Full variable domain (remainder filled in from reference TRBV7-4 and TRBJ2-1): GAGVSQSPRYKVAKRGRDVALRCDSISGHVTLYWYRQTLGQGSEVLTYSQSDAQRDKSGRPSGRFSAERPERSVSTLKIQRTEQGDSAVYLCASSLATGGLGNEQFFGPGTRLTVL.

In this sample, this clonotype turned up a few times. This rearrangement joins TRBV27 to TRBJ2-5; D is unresolved. Trimming took off 6 bases at V and 5 bases at J, with 16 bases between the two ends. Germline CDR1 is MNHEY and CDR2 is SMNVEV (reference sequence). The CDR3 totals 14 residues. The CDR3 here is CASSTGPSSETQYF. Here the CDR3 DNA reads TGTGCCAGCAGCACCGGACCCTCCTCGGAGACCCAGTACTTC.

The chain combines TRBV4-1 with TRBJ1-1; D gene ambiguous. Germline V gene sequence: CDR1 MGHRA, CDR2 YSYEKL. The CDR3 length is 14 residues. V shed 4 bases and J shed 4 bases, with 13 bases lying between them. CDR3 sequence: CASSPLGRGTEAFF. The DNA of the CDR3 is TGCGCCAGCAGCCCCCTGGGTCGGGGCACTGAAGCTTTCTTT.

In its sample, this clonotype was seen a few times. The chain carries TRBV4-1 and TRBJ1-2; D ambiguous. This CDR3 region has 16 residues. The germline V gene has CDR1 MGHRA and CDR2 YSYEKL. V was pared by 0 bases and J by 4 bases, with 15 bases between. The CDR3 loop reads CASSQDPQVVTYGYTF. Written as DNA, the CDR3 is TGCGCCAGCAGCCAAGATCCGCAGGTTGTGACCTATGGCTACACCTTC.

This clonotype has only a few counts. This chain links TRBV7-2 with TRBJ1-1; D is ambiguous. CDR1 SGHTA and CDR2 FQGNSA come from the germline V gene. V was trimmed by 1 base and J by 2 bases, leaving 11 bases between them. The CDR3 runs to 15 residues. The CDR3 protein is CASSLEGFSNTEAFF. For the CDR3, the DNA is TGTGCCAGCAGCTTAGAAGGGTTTTCAAACACTGAAGCTTTCTTT.

In the case of this clonotype: A much larger clone is a single base away; this may be a read error. The V gene is TRBV5-4, the J gene TRBJ1-1; no clear D gene. The CDR3 totals 14 residues. Germline V gives CDR1 SGHNT, CDR2 YYREEE (reference sequence). CDR3: CASRVDLGNTETFF. The CDR3, as DNA: TGTGCCAGCAGGGTCGATCTGGGCAACACTGAAACTTTCTTT.

This clonotype was seen a handful of times. The chain employs TRBV5-6 and TRBJ1-1; the match to TRBD1 covers 9 bases. V lost 3 bases and J lost 1; bases outside the gene matches: 7. There are 16 residues in the CDR3. Germline-derived CDR1 and CDR2 are SGHDT and YYEEEE. CDR3 DNA sequence: TGTGCCAGCAGCTGGCTGCCGGGACAGGGGAACACTGAAGCTTTCTTT. It specifies CASSWLPGQGNTEAFF. The variable domain in full, completed from reference TRBV5-6 and TRBJ1-1, reads DAGVTQSPTHLIKTRGQQVTLRCSPKSGHDTVSWYQQALGQGPQFIFQYYEEEERQRGNFPDRFSGHQFPNYSSELNVNALLLGDSALYLCASSWLPGQGNTEAFFGQGTRLTVV.

The J gene is TRBJ2-3, the V gene TRBV6-4; TRBD2 aligns across 9 bases. Germline loops: CDR1 MRHNA, CDR2 SNTAGT. The CDR3 totals 16 residues. Trimming removed 2 bases from V and 0 bases from J; junction bases left unmatched: 3. CDR3 loop: CASSDVAGGSTDTQYF. The CDR3 region has the DNA TGTGCCAGCAGTGACGTGGCGGGGGGGAGCACAGATACGCAGTATTTT.

The chain combines TRBV27 with TRBJ2-4, with a possible D match to TRBD2 (5 bases). The length of the CDR3 is 14 residues. The germline V gene has CDR1 MNHEY and CDR2 SMNVEV (reference sequence). Trimming pared 4 bases from V and 7 bases from J, leaving 14 bases between. The CDR3 nucleotides are TGTGCCAGCAGTTCCGTCGGGCTAGCCAACATTCAGTACTTC. Protein sequence: CASSSVGLANIQYF.

This clonotype was detected a few times. The chain combines TRBV4-1 with TRBJ1-1; 7 nucleotides line up with TRBD1. The CDR3 contains 14 residues. Germline values: CDR1 MGHRA, CDR2 YSYEKL. With V trimmed by 8 bases and J by 3 bases, 9 bases remained unmatched. This chain's CDR3 is CASGRTGAYTEAFF. In DNA form, the CDR3 reads TGCGCCAGCGGCCGGACAGGAGCGTACACTGAAGCTTTCTTT.

A few counts support this clonotype. The genes are TRBV7-2 and TRBJ1-1; TRBD1 matches at 7 bases. The CDR3 is made up of 14 amino acids. Losses at the gene ends were 5 bases for V and 7 bases for J; bases not matched to a gene: 10. CDR1 and CDR2 from the germline V gene are SGHTA and FQGNSA. CDR3: CASSPTGANDEAFF. Here the CDR3 DNA reads TGTGCCAGCAGCCCAACAGGGGCTAACGATGAAGCTTTCTTT.

This clonotype was found many times. The rearrangement uses TRBV15 and TRBJ1-1; 7 positions match TRBD1. J gave up 5 bases and V 0 bases, and 3 bases lay outside the gene matches. CDR1 LNHNV and CDR2 YYDKDF come from the germline V gene (reference sequence). The CDR3 extends over 14 amino acids. The DNA of the CDR3 is TGTGCCACCAGCAGAGAACAGGGGCGGACTGAAGCTTTCTTT. Translation: CATSREQGRTEAFF.

This clonotype turned up a few times. This chain joins TRBV7-3 and TRBJ2-1; 11 bases agree with TRBD2. J gave up 7 bases and V 6 bases, and 14 bases lay outside the gene matches. Per the germline V gene, CDR1 is SGHTA and CDR2 is FQGTGA. The length of the CDR3 is 17 residues. The CDR3 protein is CASRLTSGAEEGNEQFF. In DNA, the CDR3 is TGTGCCAGCAGGTTGACTAGCGGGGCAGAAGAGGGTAATGAGCAGTTCTTC.

The chain carries TRBV7-9 and TRBJ1-2, with D perhaps matching TRBD1 (6 bases). Germline V gene lookup returns CDR1 SEHNR and CDR2 FQNEAQ (reference sequence). Trimming pared 5 bases from V and 6 bases from J, leaving 22 bases between. This CDR3 is 16 amino acids long. The CDR3 DNA follows: TGTGCCAGCAGCCATACTTTAAGGCAGGGGCGGAATGGCTACACCTTC. The encoded protein is CASSHTLRQGRNGYTF.

In this sample, this clonotype turned up many times. The chain links TRBV7-8 to TRBJ1-6; the match to TRBD1 covers 7 bases. V trimming: 3 bases; J trimming: 7 bases; junction bases outside the gene matches: 3. Germline CDR1 is SGHVS and CDR2 is FQNEAQ. CDR3 length: 14 amino acids. The CDR3 bases are TGTGCCAGCAGCTTGGGACAGCTCAATTCACCCCTCCACTTT. This encodes CASSLGQLNSPLHF.

This clonotype was seen many times. V usage is TRBV7-2 and J usage is TRBJ1-2; 7 bases map to TRBD1. Germline CDR1 reads SGHTA; CDR2 reads FQGNSA. After removal of 3 bases from V and 6 bases from J, the junction contained 10 bases not matched to a gene. The CDR3 is made up of 15 amino acids. CDR3 residues: CASSFRGVAADGYTF. CDR3 nucleotide sequence: TGTGCCAGCAGCTTCAGGGGGGTGGCCGCCGATGGCTACACCTTC.

This clonotype has more than one count but fewer than ten. This chain links TRBV19 with TRBJ1-2, with 10 bases lining up with TRBD1. With V trimmed by 2 bases and J by 8 bases, 5 bases remained unmatched. The CDR3 loop spans 14 amino acids. Germline V gives CDR1 LNHDA, CDR2 SQIVND (reference sequence). CDR3 in DNA: TGTGCCAGTAGTATACCCTCGACAGGGGGCGGCTACACCTTC. It is translated as CASSIPSTGGGYTF.

This clonotype came up many times. The chain links TRBV7-2 to TRBJ1-4; D unresolved. Germline-derived CDR1 and CDR2 are SGHTA and FQGNSA. The ends were cut back, 3 bases at V and 5 bases at J, with 10 bases in the middle. CDR3 length equals 14 residues. In nucleotides, the CDR3 is TGTGCCAGCAGCTTGGCAGATTTCAATGAAAAACTGTTTTTT. This sequence encodes CASSLADFNEKLFF.

This clonotype has just a few counts. This sequence joins TRBV7-8 and TRBJ2-7; 14 bases fit TRBD2. V dropped 5 bases and J dropped 6; count of bases not matched to a gene: 9. The CDR3 covers 16 residues. Germline-derived CDR1 and CDR2 are SGHVS and FQNEAQ. CDR3 sequence: CASSPTSGGAGGEQYF. The CDR3 DNA reads TGTGCCAGCAGCCCGACTAGCGGGGGGGCCGGGGGCGAGCAGTACTTC.

The chain uses TRBV27 and TRBJ1-5; weak D call: TRBD1 (5 bases). The ends were cut back, 3 bases at V and 6 bases at J, with 12 bases in the middle. Germline V gene lookup returns CDR1 MNHEY and CDR2 SMNVEV (reference sequence). This CDR3 is built from 14 residues. The CDR3 coding sequence is TGTGCCAGCAGTTTGCGGGGCAGATTTCAGCCCCAGCATTTT. It specifies CASSLRGRFQPQHF.

The chain carries TRBV19 and TRBJ1-3, with D possibly TRBD1 on 5 matching bases. CDR1 is LNHDA and CDR2 is SQIVND in the germline V gene (reference sequence). This CDR3 is built from 14 residues. Trimming shortened V by 2 bases and J by 6 bases, and 11 bases separated the two germline ends. CDR3 protein: CASSIRDYQNTIYF. As DNA, the CDR3 is TGTGCCAGTAGTATACGGGACTATCAAAACACCATATATTTT.

This chain uses TRBV6-1 with TRBJ2-7; possible D gene TRBD2, 6 bases. V lost 7 bases and J 1 base, leaving 17 bases between the germline ends. The germline V gene has CDR1 MNHNS and CDR2 SASEGT. This CDR3 is built from 15 residues. Written as DNA, the CDR3 is TGTGCCAGCAACGAGGGACTCCAGGCATCCTACGAGCAGTACTTC. Encoded protein: CASNEGLQASYEQYF.

This clonotype was seen ten or more times. The J gene is TRBJ1-1, the V gene TRBV7-8, with TRBD1 as a possible D gene (6 bases). This CDR3 has 15 residues. Germline V gene sequence: CDR1 SGHVS, CDR2 FQNEAQ. Trimming left V 8 bases short and J 10 bases short, with 26 bases between. DNA for the CDR3: TGTGCCAGCGACGACCGGGACACCACGGATCGGCCAGCTTTCTTT. Translating gives CASDDRDTTDRPAFF.